This TCR beta chain derives from a study of lymphopenia after photon versus proton radiotherapy. CDR1 and CDR2 (germline): SQVTM, ANQGSEA. Trimming stripped 2 bases from V and 4 bases from J, with 11 bases between. The CDR3 covers 13 residues. As concerns this clone: Its antigen is still unknown.

General study points: Post-nadir TCR diversity decline inversely tracked overall survival among those who died. After the lymphocyte nadir, photon-treated repertoires showed oligoclonal expansion, especially of CD8+ Temra cells. Under photons, naive T cells and diversity fell while effector/memory populations rose.

Method: immunoSEQ multiplex PCR; TCRdb's copy keeps in-frame clones and lacks some. The table shows tens of thousands of clones, with roughly 83% occurring only once. This chain uses TRBV29-1 with TRBJ1-2; no clear D gene. The sequencing here drew on peripheral blood, taken from a patient treated with proton-based radiotherapy. The source is a man aged 55 to 70 with pancreatic cancer. This CDR3 reads CSVEPRSGYGYTF. The CDR3 DNA sequence: TGCAGCGTTGAACCACGGTCAGGCTATGGCTACACCTTC. Supplemented by reference TRBV29-1 and TRBJ1-2, the full variable domain reads SAVISQKPSRDICQRGTSLTIQCQVDSQVTMMFWYRQQPGQSLTLIATANQGSEATYESGFVIDKFPISRPNLTFSTLTVSNMSPEDSSIYLCSVEPRSGYGYTFGSGTRLTVV.